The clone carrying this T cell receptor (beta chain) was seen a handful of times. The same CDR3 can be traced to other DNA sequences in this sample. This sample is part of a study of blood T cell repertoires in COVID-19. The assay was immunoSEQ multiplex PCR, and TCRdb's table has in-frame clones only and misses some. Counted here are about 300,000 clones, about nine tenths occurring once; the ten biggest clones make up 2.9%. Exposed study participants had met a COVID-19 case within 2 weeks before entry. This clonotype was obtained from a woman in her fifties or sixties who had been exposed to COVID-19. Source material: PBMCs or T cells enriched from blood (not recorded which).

CDR3 loop: CASSLTGGTEAFF. The DNA of the CDR3 is TGTGCCAGCAGCTTGACAGGGGGCACTGAAGCTTTCTTT. The chain joins TRBV7-8 to TRBJ1-1, with 9 bases lining up with TRBD1. CDR3 length: 13 residues. The germline V gene encodes CDR1 SGHVS and CDR2 FQNEAQ. V dropped 3 bases and J dropped 4; count of bases not matched to a gene: 0.